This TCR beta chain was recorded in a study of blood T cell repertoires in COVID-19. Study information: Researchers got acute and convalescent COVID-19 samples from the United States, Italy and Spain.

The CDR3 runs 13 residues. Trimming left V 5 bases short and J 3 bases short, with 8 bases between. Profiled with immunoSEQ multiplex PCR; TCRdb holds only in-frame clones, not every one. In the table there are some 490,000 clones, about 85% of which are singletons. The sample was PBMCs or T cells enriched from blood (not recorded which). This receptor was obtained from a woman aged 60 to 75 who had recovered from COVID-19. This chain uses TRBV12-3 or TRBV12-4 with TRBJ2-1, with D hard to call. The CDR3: CASSGQVYNEQFF. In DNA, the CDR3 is TGTGCCAGCAGTGGCCAGGTCTACAATGAGCAGTTCTTC.